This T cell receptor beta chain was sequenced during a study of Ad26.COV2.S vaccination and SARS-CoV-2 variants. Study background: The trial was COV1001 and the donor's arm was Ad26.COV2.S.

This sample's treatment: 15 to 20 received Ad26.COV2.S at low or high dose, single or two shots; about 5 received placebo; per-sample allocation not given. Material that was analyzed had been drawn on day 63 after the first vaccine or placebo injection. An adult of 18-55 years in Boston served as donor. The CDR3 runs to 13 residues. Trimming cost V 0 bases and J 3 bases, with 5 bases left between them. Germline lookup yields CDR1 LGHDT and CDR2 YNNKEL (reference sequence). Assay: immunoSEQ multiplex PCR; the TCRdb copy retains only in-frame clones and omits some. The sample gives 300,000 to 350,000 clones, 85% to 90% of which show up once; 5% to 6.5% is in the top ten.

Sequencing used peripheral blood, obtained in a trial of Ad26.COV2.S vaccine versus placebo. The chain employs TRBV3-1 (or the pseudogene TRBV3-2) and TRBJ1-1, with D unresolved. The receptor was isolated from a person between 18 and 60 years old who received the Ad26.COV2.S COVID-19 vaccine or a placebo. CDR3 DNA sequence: TGTGCCAGCAGCCAAGAGGGTCACACTGAAGCTTTCTTT. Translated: CASSQEGHTEAFF.